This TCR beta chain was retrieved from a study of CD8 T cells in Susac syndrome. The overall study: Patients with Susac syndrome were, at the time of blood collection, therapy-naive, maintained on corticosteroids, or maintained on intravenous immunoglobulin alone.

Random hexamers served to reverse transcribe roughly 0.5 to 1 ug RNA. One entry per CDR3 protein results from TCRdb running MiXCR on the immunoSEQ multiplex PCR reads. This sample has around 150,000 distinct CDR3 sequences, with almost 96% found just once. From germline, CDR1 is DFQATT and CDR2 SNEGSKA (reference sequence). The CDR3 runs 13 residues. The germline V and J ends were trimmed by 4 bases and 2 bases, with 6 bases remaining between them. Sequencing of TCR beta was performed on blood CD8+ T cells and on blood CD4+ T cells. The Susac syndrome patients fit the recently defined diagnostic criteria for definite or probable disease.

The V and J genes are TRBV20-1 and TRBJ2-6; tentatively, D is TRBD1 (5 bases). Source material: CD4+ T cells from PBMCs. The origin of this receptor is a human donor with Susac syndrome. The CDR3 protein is CSATGTGANVLTF. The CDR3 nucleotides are TGCAGTGCTACAGGGACTGGGGCCAACGTCCTGACTTTC.